A single sample gave rise to the 9 T cell receptor beta chains below, sequenced in a study of CD8 T cells in ankylosing spondylitis. TCRdb reanalysed the 5' RACE reads using MiXCR and keeps one entry per CDR3 protein. Of around 120,000 distinct CDR3 sequences listed, roughly an eighth are singletons. The sequenced sample was blood, either unsorted or a sorted T cell fraction (not recorded which). The receptors originated from a female donor with ankylosing spondylitis or in good health (not recorded which).

The chain links TRBV20-1 to TRBJ2-2, with 8 bases matching TRBD2. The CDR3 contains 15 residues. In germline, CDR1 is DFQATT, CDR2 SNEGSKA (reference sequence). Unmatched junction bases numbered 9, after V lost 6 bases and J lost 3 bases. The CDR3 reads CSAPESGGYTGELFF. As DNA, the CDR3 is TGCAGTGCCCCCGAGAGCGGGGGATACACCGGGGAGCTGTTTTTT.

This clonotype was seen only a few times. V usage is TRBV29-1 and J usage is TRBJ2-5; D call uncertain. V lost 4 bases and J lost 1, with 7 bases in between. The germline CDR1 and CDR2 sequences are SQVTM and ANQGSEA. The CDR3 extends over 12 amino acids. In nucleotides, the CDR3 is TGCAGCGTTGTTACAATCCAAGAGACCCAGTACTTC. As protein: CSVVTIQETQYF.

V usage is TRBV5-1 and J usage is TRBJ1-1; the match to TRBD1 covers 8 bases. The CDR3 extends over 15 amino acids. Germline V gene data show CDR1 as SGHRS and CDR2 as YFSETQ. Trimming took 4 bases from V and 1 from J; bases not matched to a gene: 6. The CDR3 protein is CASSLRGQGNTEAFF. The CDR3, as DNA: TGCGCCAGCAGCCTAAGAGGACAGGGGAACACTGAAGCTTTCTTT.

This clonotype was seen ten or more times. The chain recombines TRBV29-1 with TRBJ2-7; D may correspond to TRBD1 or TRBD2 (5 bases each). The CDR3 runs 13 residues. Germline V gives CDR1 SQVTM, CDR2 ANQGSEA. With 3 bases removed from V and 0 bases from J, the gap between germline ends came to 9 bases. The chain's CDR3 is CSVEGEVSYEQYF. In nucleotides, the CDR3 is TGCAGCGTTGAGGGGGAAGTCTCCTACGAGCAGTACTTC.

This clonotype showed up many times. V usage is TRBV29-1 and J usage is TRBJ2-5, with TRBD2 identical over 7 bases. The V gene's germline CDR1 is SQVTM and CDR2 ANQGSEA. With 5 bases clipped from V and 3 bases from J, the junction kept 6 bases outside the gene matches. CDR3 length: 13 amino acids. Here the CDR3 DNA reads TGCAGCGTTCGGCGGGAGTACAAAGAGACCCAGTACTTC. This gives the protein CSVRREYKETQYF.

This clonotype was counted ten times or more. This chain uses TRBV27 with TRBJ1-1; 7 positions match TRBD1. The germline gives CDR1 MNHEY, CDR2 SMNVEV (reference sequence). This CDR3 region has 16 residues. The J segment lost 1 base and the V segment lost 5 bases, leaving 10 bases of the junction unmatched. The CDR3 region is CASSDRGGAENTEAFF. The CDR3 DNA follows: TGTGCCAGCAGTGACAGAGGGGGCGCGGAGAACACTGAAGCTTTCTTT.

In this sample, this clonotype turned up many times. This chain joins TRBV15 and TRBJ2-3; D gene uncertain. Between the trimmed V and J ends, which lost 0 bases and 0 bases, there was a span of 10 bases. Germline CDR1 is LNHNV and CDR2 is YYDKDF (reference sequence). This CDR3 is 16 amino acids long. CDR3 sequence: CATSRDYALSTDTQYF. CDR3 DNA sequence: TGTGCCACCAGCAGAGACTACGCCCTGAGCACAGATACGCAGTATTTT.

This clonotype was observed many times. The chain carries TRBV29-1 and TRBJ2-1; no clear D gene. V was trimmed by 4 bases and J by 2 bases, leaving 9 bases between them. From germline, CDR1 is SQVTM and CDR2 ANQGSEA. CDR3 length: 13 amino acids. The CDR3: CSVVATAYNEQFF. CDR3 nucleotides: TGCAGCGTTGTCGCGACGGCCTACAATGAGCAGTTCTTC.

The rearrangement links TRBV5-1 to TRBJ1-6; 8 bases line up with TRBD1. CDR1 and CDR2 from the germline V gene are SGHRS and YFSETQ. CDR3 length equals 15 residues. Trimming removed 4 bases from V and 6 bases from J; junction bases left unmatched: 6. CDR3 coding DNA: TGCGCCAGCAGCCAAATGACAGGGGTTAATTCACCCCTCCACTTT. The encoded protein is CASSQMTGVNSPLHF.